Below, 28 T cell receptor beta chains from the same sample are listed, as sequenced in a study of regulatory and conventional T cells in RAG deficiency (dated by TCRdb to about 2017). Regulatory T cells were purified from blood as CD4+CD25-high CD127-low cells before genomic DNA extraction. Receptor amplification or capture employed the immunoSEQ multiplex PCR assay. TCRdb took this table from immuneACCESS and kept in-frame rearrangements with V and J called. Such tables lack part of the clones; where checked against another copy, unresolved V genes explain under half of the gap, and the rest is unexplained. The sample table shows about 390 clones, and 85% to 95% are seen once. The ten largest clones represent 5.1% of the sample. Material for sequencing was CD4+ Tregs sorted from blood. The receptors here all came from a human donor with RAG deficiency presenting as severe combined immunodeficiency.

The CDR3 region has the DNA TGTGCCAGCAGTTACTCGAGATTGAGGGGACCCGAGCAGTACTTC. This translates into CASSYSRLRGPEQYF. This sequence joins TRBV6-5 and TRBJ2-7, with D possibly being TRBD1 or TRBD2 (5 bases each). V lost 0 bases and J lost 6, with 15 bases in between. The CDR3 spans 15 residues. Looked up from germline, CDR1 is MNHEY and CDR2 is SVGAGI.

The genes are TRBV7-2 and TRBJ2-5; 12 nucleotides line up with TRBD2. Trimming cost V 2 bases and J 2 bases; bases outside gene matches: 0. CDR1 is SGHTA, CDR2 FQGNSA, per germline. The CDR3 runs to 15 residues. Written as DNA, the CDR3 is TGTGCCAGCAGCTTACTAGCGGGAGGGCAAGAGACCCAGTACTTC. Protein product: CASSLLAGGQETQYF.

This chain links TRBV28 with TRBJ1-2; 7 bases map to TRBD1. V dropped 8 bases and J dropped 2; count of bases not matched to a gene: 5. The CDR3 has 13 residues. Germline V CDR1 and CDR2: MDHEN, SYDVKM. The chain's CDR3 is CASETTGNYGYTF. CDR3 DNA sequence: TGTGCCAGCGAGACGACAGGGAACTATGGCTACACCTTC.

In its sample, this clone was seen once. This chain uses TRBV6-5 with TRBJ2-5, with 13 bases identical to TRBD2. This CDR3 has 16 amino acids. CDR1 and CDR2 (germline): MNHEY, SVGAGI. V was pared by 0 bases and J by 2 bases, with 0 bases of the junction left unmatched. The CDR3 DNA is TGTGCCAGCAGTTACTCACTAGCGGGAGGGCAAGAGACCCAGTACTTC. The encoded protein is CASSYSLAGGQETQYF.

The chain combines TRBV27 with TRBJ1-1; 10 nucleotides agree with TRBD1. Germline lookup yields CDR1 MNHEY and CDR2 SMNVEV (reference sequence). V lost 6 bases, J lost 6 bases, and 4 bases stayed unmatched. This CDR3 is 13 amino acids long. The CDR3 spells CASSRDRGPEAFF. CDR3 in DNA: TGTGCCAGCAGCCGGGACAGGGGCCCTGAAGCTTTCTTT.

The gene calls are TRBV7-7 and TRBJ2-6; no clear D gene. Germline lookup yields CDR1 SSHAT and CDR2 FNYEAQ (reference sequence). This CDR3 spans 17 amino acids. The V and J ends lost 4 bases and 5 bases respectively, with 18 bases between them. CDR3 coding DNA: TGTGCCAGCAGCTACATGTGGCCACAAAGTCGGGCCAACGTCCTGACTTTC. Its translation is CASSYMWPQSRANVLTF.

The rearrangement uses TRBV9 and TRBJ1-2; maybe TRBD1 (6 bases). Trimming shortened V by 0 bases and J by 7 bases, and 10 bases separated the two germline ends. The CDR3 is made up of 13 amino acids. The V gene's germline CDR1 is SGDLS and CDR2 YYNGEE. This chain's CDR3 is CASSVAGEFGYTF. The CDR3 DNA reads as TGTGCCAGCAGCGTAGCAGGGGAATTTGGCTACACCTTC.

The V call is TRBV9, the J call TRBJ2-6; TRBD1 is a possible D gene (6 bases). V was pared by 0 bases and J by 0 bases, with 16 bases between. The CDR3 loop spans 19 amino acids. Germline V gives CDR1 SGDLS, CDR2 YYNGEE. As DNA, the CDR3 is TGTGCCAGCAGCGTAGACGAAAGGGGGTGGCTCTCTGGGGCCAACGTCCTGACTTTC. Translated, it gives CASSVDERGWLSGANVLTF.

The gene calls are TRBV10-1 and TRBJ2-7; D gene ambiguous. CDR3 length: 12 residues. CDR1 WNHNN and CDR2 SYGVQD come from the germline V gene (reference sequence). V was cut by 2 bases and J by 6 bases, with 8 bases left in between. Here the CDR3 DNA reads TGCGCCAGCAGTGAGGGGTGGGGCGAGCAGTACTTC. As protein: CASSEGWGEQYF.

The V and J genes are TRBV7-7 and TRBJ2-6; D is ambiguous. CDR3 length equals 18 residues. The germline gives CDR1 SSHAT, CDR2 FNYEAQ (reference sequence). The V gene lost 5 bases and the J gene lost 5 bases, with 22 bases spanning the gap. The CDR3 reads CASSNKPVPQSRANVLTF. The DNA for the CDR3 is TGTGCCAGCAGCAATAAGCCAGTGCCACAAAGTCGGGCCAACGTCCTGACTTTC.

The genes are TRBV2 and TRBJ2-1; no reliable D call. V shed 4 bases and J shed 7 bases, with 5 bases lying between them. Germline V gene lookup returns CDR1 SNHLY and CDR2 FYNNEI. The length of the CDR3 is 11 residues. CDR3 residues: CASSAWNEQFF. CDR3 nucleotide sequence: TGTGCCAGCAGTGCCTGGAATGAGCAGTTCTTC.

The chain carries TRBV4-1 and TRBJ1-2; no clear D gene. The CDR3 has 13 residues. Trimming took 2 bases from V and 2 from J, leaving 6 bases between them. Looked up from germline, CDR1 is MGHRA and CDR2 is YSYEKL. The CDR3 spells CASSQNTNYGYTF. DNA for the CDR3: TGCGCCAGCAGCCAAAACACCAACTATGGCTACACCTTC.

The V and J genes are TRBV27 and TRBJ2-7; 10 bases are a match to TRBD1. The junction had 3 bases not matched to a gene; V was cut back by 2 bases and J by 2 bases. The CDR3 is 15 residues long. Germline-derived CDR1 and CDR2 are MNHEY and SMNVEV (reference sequence). CDR3 sequence reads: CASSLKGQGTYEQYF. The CDR3 DNA sequence: TGTGCCAGCAGTTTAAAGGGACAGGGGACCTACGAGCAGTACTTC.

The chain recombines TRBV2 with TRBJ2-5, with D maybe TRBD2 (5 bases). The V and J ends lost 0 bases and 3 bases respectively, with 8 bases between them. The CDR3 runs to 14 residues. Per the germline V gene, CDR1 is SNHLY and CDR2 is FYNNEI. The CDR3, as DNA: TGTGCCAGCAGTGAAGCTTACGGGGAAGAGACCCAGTACTTC. Amino acids: CASSEAYGEETQYF. The complete variable domain, with remaining parts taken from reference TRBV2 and TRBJ2-5, reads EPEVTQTPSHQVTQMGQEVILRCVPISNHLYFYWYRQILGQKVEFLVSFYNNEISEKSEIFDDQFSVERPDGSNFTLKIRSTKLEDSAMYFCASSEAYGEETQYFGPGTRLLVL.

V and J are TRBV18 and TRBJ1-2; D ambiguous. Looked up from germline, CDR1 is KGHSH and CDR2 is LQKENI. The CDR3 length is 13 residues. The V end was cut by 2 bases, the J end by 6 bases, with 10 bases between. CDR3 residues: CASSPRVHDGYTF. The CDR3 region has the DNA TGTGCCAGCTCACCAAGGGTGCATGATGGCTACACCTTC. The full variable domain, in which reference TRBV18 and TRBJ1-2 provide the parts outside the CDR3, is NAGVMQNPRHLVRRRGQEARLRCSPMKGHSHVYWYRQLPEEGLKFMVYLQKENIIDESGMPKERFSAEFPKEGPSILRIQQVVRGDSAAYFCASSPRVHDGYTFGSGTRLTVV.

This chain links TRBV6-5 with TRBJ1-4; a possible D gene is TRBD1 (6 bases). The CDR3 covers 14 residues. Per the germline V gene, CDR1 is MNHEY and CDR2 is SVGAGI. The V and J ends lost 2 bases and 7 bases respectively, with 11 bases between them. Here the CDR3 DNA reads TGTGCCAGCAGTTACACGTACAGGGTTGAAAAACTGTTTTTT. Protein sequence: CASSYTYRVEKLFF.

The CDR3 reads CASSVVYEQYF. The CDR3 DNA follows: TGTGCCAGCAGTGTGGTCTACGAGCAGTACTTC. The V and J genes are TRBV2 and TRBJ2-7; no definite D call. Between the trimmed V and J ends, which lost 4 bases and 3 bases, there was a span of 4 bases. The CDR3 is 11 amino acids. CDR1 and CDR2 (germline): SNHLY, FYNNEI.

The chain employs TRBV28 and TRBJ2-7; D is uncertain. The CDR3 runs to 13 residues. V lost 6 bases and J lost 0, with 9 bases in between. Germline CDR1 and CDR2: MDHEN and SYDVKM. Here the CDR3 reads CASRDVFSYEQYF. The CDR3 nucleotides are TGTGCCAGCAGGGACGTTTTCTCCTACGAGCAGTACTTC.

The CDR3, as DNA: TGTGCCAGCAGTGGGAGAAGCTCCTACGAGCAGTACTTC. This translates into CASSGRSSYEQYF. The rearrangement uses TRBV6-1 and TRBJ2-7, with D hard to call. This CDR3 comprises 13 residues. Germline CDR1 MNHNS, CDR2 SASEGT. V gave up 4 bases and J gave up 0 bases, with 7 bases separating them.

The chain is built from TRBV27 and TRBJ2-3; 9 positions agree with TRBD1. This CDR3 has 14 amino acids. CDR1 is MNHEY and CDR2 is SMNVEV in the germline V gene (reference sequence). V shed 4 bases, J shed 4 bases, and the junction held 3 bases outside the gene matches. In DNA, the CDR3 is TGTGCCAGCAGTTCCGGGACAGGGCCAGATACGCAGTATTTT. The encoded protein is CASSSGTGPDTQYF.

The chain joins TRBV11-2 to TRBJ2-3; D is perhaps TRBD2 (5 bases). CDR3 length equals 17 residues. The V and J ends lost 2 bases and 2 bases respectively, with 17 bases between them. Germline CDR1 is SGHAT and CDR2 is FQNNGV. This CDR3 reads CASSLSSGLGDTDTQYF. The CDR3, as DNA: TGTGCCAGCAGCTTATCATCCGGTCTCGGGGACACAGATACGCAGTATTTT.

The chain joins TRBV6-5 to TRBJ1-1; TRBD1 might be the D (5 bases). In germline, CDR1 is MNHEY, CDR2 SVGAGI. Trimming shortened V by 1 base and J by 5 bases, and 11 bases separated the two germline ends. The CDR3 covers 14 residues. The CDR3 protein is CASSYLGGGTEAFF. The CDR3 bases are TGTGCCAGCAGTTACTTGGGGGGTGGAACTGAAGCTTTCTTT.

V gene TRBV7-2 combines with J gene TRBJ2-4, with a tentative D call TRBD1 (6 bases). This CDR3 spans 16 amino acids. The V end lost 3 bases, the J end lost 0 bases, and 12 bases lay between the germline ends. Germline V gene sequence: CDR1 SGHTA, CDR2 FQGNSA. CDR3 bases: TGTGCCAGCAGCTTTGGACAGTCCCTAGCCAAAAACATTCAGTACTTC. This codes for CASSFGQSLAKNIQYF.

The V call is TRBV6-1, the J call TRBJ2-3; D may be TRBD1 (5 bases). Per germline, CDR1 MNHNS and CDR2 SASEGT. V was trimmed by 4 bases and J by 0 bases, leaving 8 bases between them. CDR3 size: 14 residues. CDR3 region: CASSVGESTDTQYF. The CDR3 region has the DNA TGTGCCAGCAGTGTAGGGGAAAGCACAGATACGCAGTATTTT.

V is TRBV20-1 and J is TRBJ2-5; D is ambiguous. CDR1 DFQATT and CDR2 SNEGSKA come from the germline V gene (reference sequence). CDR3 length: 11 residues. The V and J ends lost 0 bases and 6 bases respectively, with 5 bases between them. The CDR3 nucleotides are TGCAGTGCTAGAGAAGCTCAGACCCAGTACTTC. This codes for CSAREAQTQYF.

The chain joins TRBV18 to TRBJ1-1; 7 bases map to TRBD1. Germline values: CDR1 KGHSH, CDR2 LQKENI. The CDR3 totals 14 residues. With 4 bases clipped from V and 1 base from J, the junction kept 3 bases outside the gene matches. The CDR3 nucleotides read TGTGCCAGCTCACTAAGGACAGGGAACACTGAAGCTTTCTTT. It encodes CASSLRTGNTEAFF.

V gene TRBV28 combines with J gene TRBJ1-2; weak D call: TRBD1 (5 bases). The germline CDR1 and CDR2 sequences are MDHEN and SYDVKM. The V end was cut by 3 bases, the J end by 1 base, with 12 bases between. The CDR3 spans 15 residues. CDR3 bases: TGTGCCAGCAGTTTCCTGGGGGTCCTTAACTATGGCTACACCTTC. Its protein product is CASSFLGVLNYGYTF.

The V call is TRBV15, the J call TRBJ1-5; D is undetermined. Germline CDR1 LNHNV, CDR2 YYDKDF (reference sequence). Trimming left V 2 bases short and J 1 base short, with 6 bases between. The CDR3 spans 14 residues. CDR3: CATSRLWSNQPQHF. CDR3 nucleotides: TGTGCCACCAGCAGACTGTGGAGCAATCAGCCCCAGCATTTT.